This TCR beta chain was captured by sequencing in a study of control samples from healthy donors and cancer patients. The CDR3 covers 13 residues. J was trimmed by 7 bases and V by 5 bases; bases with no gene match: 3. CDR1 is SQVTM and CDR2 is ANQGSEA in the germline V gene. Data came from immunoSEQ multiplex PCR; TCRdb stores just in-frame clones and leaves some out. The sample has 85,000 to 90,000 clones, roughly 84% seen once. Sequenced input: blood. This receptor was identified in a middle-aged woman in good health. The rearrangement links TRBV29-1 to TRBJ1-6; 9 bases are a match to TRBD1. This CDR3 reads CSVRQGVNSPLHF. CDR3 sequence (DNA): TGCAGCGTTCGACAGGGGGTCAATTCACCCCTCCACTTT.